These 22 T cell receptor beta chains were sequenced from one sample in a study of cytomegalovirus exposure and HLA in healthy donors. The primer mix had 60 Vbeta and 13 Jbeta primers. Produced via immunoSEQ multiplex PCR; TCRdb's table is partial and in-frame only. There are under 200,000 clones in the sample; around 77% occur only once, and over 2% lies in the top ten. The sequencing sample was made of PBMCs. These receptors originate from a man aged 60 to 75 in good health and CMV-seronegative.

This chain uses TRBV15 with TRBJ2-5, with D possibly TRBD1 on 6 matching bases. The closer fit of TRBJ2-7 to the DNA end suggests the J call may be wrong. CDR3 size: 14 residues. CDR1 is LNHNV and CDR2 is YYDKDF in the germline V gene (reference sequence). The CDR3 is CATSRRTDPYEQYF. In DNA, the CDR3 is TGTGCCACCAGCAGACGGACAGACCCCTACGAGCAGTACTTC.

The chain has TRBV7-6 and TRBJ2-3, with 11 bases matching TRBD2. In germline, CDR1 is SGHVS, CDR2 FNYEAQ. V lost 5 bases to trimming and J lost 3 bases; unmatched junction nucleotides: 7. There are 16 residues in the CDR3. The chain's CDR3 is CASSLGSSGGTDTQYF. CDR3 nucleotide sequence: TGTGCCAGCAGCCTTGGTTCTAGCGGGGGGACAGATACGCAGTATTTT. Drawing the rest from reference TRBV7-6 and TRBJ2-3, the complete variable domain is GAGVSQSPRYKVTKRGQDVALRCDPISGHVSLYWYRQALGQGPEFLTYFNYEAQQDKSGLPNDRFSAERPEGSISTLTIQRTEQRDSAMYRCASSLGSSGGTDTQYFGPGTRLTVL.

This chain connects TRBV5-5 to TRBJ2-7; D call uncertain. The germline V and J ends were trimmed by 3 bases and 2 bases, with 6 bases remaining between them. Germline loops: CDR1 SGHKS, CDR2 YYEKEE (reference sequence). This CDR3 spans 12 amino acids. CDR3 loop: CASSYQTYEQYF. DNA of the CDR3: TGTGCCAGCAGCTATCAGACCTACGAGCAGTACTTC. Together with reference TRBV5-5 and TRBJ2-7, the CDR3 gives the full variable domain: DAGVTQSPTHLIKTRGQQVTLRCSPISGHKSVSWYQQVLGQGPQFIFQYYEKEERGRGNFPDRFSARQFPNYSSELNVNALLLGDSALYLCASSYQTYEQYFGPGTRLTVT.

The chain uses TRBV7-6 and TRBJ1-3, with D possibly TRBD1 on 5 matching bases. The length of the CDR3 is 14 residues. Per the germline V gene, CDR1 is SGHVS and CDR2 is FNYEAQ. Trimming took 8 bases from V and 6 from J, leaving 17 bases between them. CDR3 nucleotide sequence: TGTGCCAGCCGGGGGGACTTATCCTCAAACACCATATATTTT. Translated: CASRGDLSSNTIYF.

This clone was picked up one time. In DNA form, the CDR3 reads TGCGCCAGCAGCCGCCTGGGGACTAGCGGGGGGGAAGAGACCCAGTACTTC. Its protein is CASSRLGTSGGEETQYF. This chain uses TRBV5-1 with TRBJ2-5, with 16 bases lining up with TRBD2. CDR1 is SGHRS, CDR2 YFSETQ, per germline. The CDR3 spans 17 residues. V was clipped by 4 bases and J by 3 bases; unmatched bases: 6.

V usage is TRBV5-6 and J usage is TRBJ1-1; a weak D match, TRBD1 (5 bases). V shed 3 bases and J shed 7 bases, with 19 bases lying between them. The CDR3 runs to 15 residues. The V gene's germline CDR1 is SGHDT and CDR2 YYEEEE. Written as DNA, the CDR3 is TGTGCCAGCAGCTCCCGGGGGAGGGATCTTAGTGAAGCTTTCTTT. It codes for CASSSRGRDLSEAFF.

The rearrangement uses TRBV6-1 and TRBJ2-1, with unresolved D. CDR1 and CDR2 from the germline V gene are MNHNS and SASEGT. There are 13 residues in the CDR3. The V and J ends lost 10 bases and 8 bases respectively, with 18 bases between them. The CDR3 reads CATTRLTFDEQFF. The CDR3 coding sequence is TGTGCCACAACGAGACTGACCTTCGATGAGCAGTTCTTC.

V is TRBV5-8 and J is TRBJ2-2, with 7 bases identical to TRBD1. This CDR3 has 16 residues. The J segment lost 2 bases and the V segment lost 0 bases, leaving 4 bases of the junction unmatched. Germline-derived CDR1 and CDR2 are SGHTS and YDEGEE. CDR3 loop: CASSLVRGYNTGELFF. In DNA, the CDR3 is TGTGCCAGCAGCTTGGTCAGGGGGTATAACACCGGGGAGCTGTTTTTT.

The chain combines TRBV11-2 with TRBJ1-1; D call uncertain. Germline V CDR1 and CDR2: SGHAT, FQNNGV. With 0 bases removed from V and 0 bases from J, the gap between germline ends came to 17 bases. This CDR3 region has 18 residues. The CDR3 DNA follows: TGTGCCAGCAGCTTAGAGGCGGTTCGAACCACCTTGAACACTGAAGCTTTCTTT. It specifies CASSLEAVRTTLNTEAFF.

The rearrangement joins TRBV13 to TRBJ2-7; tentatively, D is TRBD2 (6 bases). Trimming cost V 5 bases and J 2 bases, with 16 bases left between them. The CDR3 is made up of 15 amino acids. Germline V gives CDR1 PRHDT, CDR2 FYEKMQ (reference sequence). The CDR3 DNA reads TGTGCCAGCAGCGGAGCGGCTAGCGACCCCTACGAGCAGTACTTC. Protein product: CASSGAASDPYEQYF.

The table lists this clone with a count of one. The chain is built from TRBV18 and TRBJ2-7, with TRBD1 as a possible D gene (6 bases). CDR3 length: 14 residues. V lost 3 bases and J 1 base, leaving 10 bases between the germline ends. Looked up from germline, CDR1 is KGHSH and CDR2 is LQKENI. The CDR3 coding sequence is TGTGCCAGCTCACCCCCGGGACAATCCTACGAGCAGTACTTC. Translated: CASSPPGQSYEQYF.

Remarks on this clone: In the same sample, other DNA sequences code for this CDR3. The chain carries TRBV27 and TRBJ2-7, with D possibly matching TRBD1 (6 bases). V lost 4 bases and J lost 0, with 10 bases in between. The germline V gene has CDR1 MNHEY and CDR2 SMNVEV (reference sequence). CDR3 size: 14 residues. The CDR3 coding sequence is TGTGCCAGCAGTTCGACAGGAAGCTCCTACGAGCAGTACTTC. Translating gives CASSSTGSSYEQYF.

V is TRBV2 and J is TRBJ2-2; possible D gene TRBD1, 6 bases. V gave up 6 bases and J gave up 0 bases, with 11 bases separating them. Germline V lookup: CDR1 SNHLY, CDR2 FYNNEI. The length of the CDR3 is 15 residues. CDR3: CASRRGTSNTGELFF. The CDR3 coding sequence is TGTGCCAGCAGGAGGGGGACATCGAACACCGGGGAGCTGTTTTTT.

This clone was seen once. The rearrangement links TRBV6-1 to TRBJ2-7; 7 bases are a match to TRBD1. The germline V gene has CDR1 MNHNS and CDR2 SASEGT. The V and J ends lost 1 base and 9 bases, in that order; junction bases with no gene match: 9. The CDR3 is 14 residues long. The CDR3 DNA reads TGTGCCAGCAGTGAAGTTAGACAGGGAAGGAGGCAGTACTTC. It specifies CASSEVRQGRRQYF.

The chain is built from TRBV27 and TRBJ1-1; D remains ambiguous. V gave up 6 bases and J gave up 3 bases, with 5 bases separating them. Germline V gives CDR1 MNHEY, CDR2 SMNVEV (reference sequence). There are 11 residues in the CDR3. The CDR3, as DNA: TGTGCCAGCAGGAGGGACACTGAAGCTTTCTTT. Encoded protein: CASRRDTEAFF.

The chain carries TRBV6-5 and TRBJ2-1; D ambiguous. From germline, CDR1 is MNHEY and CDR2 SVGAGI. The CDR3 runs to 11 residues. V was cut by 6 bases and J by 8 bases, with 8 bases left in between. The chain's CDR3 is CASSRDYEQFF. CDR3 sequence (DNA): TGTGCCAGCAGCCGCGACTATGAGCAGTTCTTC.

The chain joins TRBV11-3 to TRBJ1-6, with D unresolved. The germline gives CDR1 SGHNT, CDR2 YENEEA. V was shortened by 4 bases and J by 0 bases, with 4 bases between the two germline ends. The CDR3 extends over 14 amino acids. The CDR3 loop is CASSSSSYNSPLHF. CDR3 coding DNA: TGTGCCAGCAGCTCCAGCTCCTATAATTCACCCCTCCACTTT.

Here the CDR3 DNA reads TGTGCCTGGAGCGCGGGGACAGGGGTTAAAGATGGCTACACCTTC. It specifies CAWSAGTGVKDGYTF. The chain recombines TRBV30 with TRBJ1-2, with 10 nucleotides matching TRBD1. The V gene's germline CDR1 is GTSNPN and CDR2 SVGIG (reference sequence). CDR3 size: 15 residues. J was trimmed by 6 bases and V by 3 bases; bases with no gene match: 10.

This clone was seen a few times. The V gene is TRBV6-6, the J gene TRBJ1-1; 10 bases align to TRBD1. CDR1 and CDR2 from the germline V gene are MNHNY and SVGAGI (reference sequence). With V trimmed by 6 bases and J by 0 bases, 4 bases remained unmatched. CDR3 length equals 15 residues. The DNA for the CDR3 is TGTGCCAGCAGCCGAGACAGGGGGCTGAACACTGAAGCTTTCTTT. Its protein product is CASSRDRGLNTEAFF.

The chain is built from TRBV2 and TRBJ1-2, with D possibly matching TRBD1 (6 bases). The CDR3 is 15 amino acids. Germline V gives CDR1 SNHLY, CDR2 FYNNEI. Trimming cost V 1 base and J 4 bases, with 13 bases left between them. The CDR3 is CASSEGGQGTYGYTF. The CDR3 DNA sequence: TGTGCCAGCAGTGAAGGGGGGCAGGGGACCTATGGCTACACCTTC.

The gene calls are TRBV15 and TRBJ1-4; D call uncertain. Germline values: CDR1 LNHNV, CDR2 YYDKDF (reference sequence). V was cut by 1 base and J by 4 bases, with 10 bases left in between. The CDR3 contains 15 residues. As DNA, the CDR3 is TGTGCCACCAGCAGAGTCGGGGTTAATAATGAAAAACTGTTTTTT. Translating it yields CATSRVGVNNEKLFF.

The rearrangement joins TRBV7-9 to TRBJ2-5; 8 nucleotides line up with TRBD2. This CDR3 spans 13 amino acids. Germline V gene data show CDR1 as SEHNR and CDR2 as FQNEAQ (reference sequence). With 5 bases clipped from V and 5 bases from J, the junction kept 4 bases outside the gene matches. The CDR3 here is CASSQAGVETQYF. CDR3 nucleotides: TGTGCCAGCAGCCAAGCGGGGGTGGAGACCCAGTACTTC.